The 29 T cell receptor beta chains given below trace back to one sample, sequenced in a study of T cell changes during pregnancy in multiple sclerosis. This table comes from immunoSEQ multiplex PCR, and its TCRdb copy is limited to in-frame clones, with some not included. Of about 99,000 clones in the sample, 92% were seen once. The sample was peripheral blood, taken after pregnancy. These receptors came from a female donor with multiple sclerosis, enrolled in a pregnancy study.

The chain's CDR3 is CASRTLRMNGYTF. DNA for the CDR3: TGTGCCAGTAGAACCCTGAGGATGAATGGCTACACCTTC. The chain has TRBV19 and TRBJ1-2, with no clear D. This CDR3 has 13 amino acids. CDR1 is LNHDA and CDR2 is SQIVND in the germline V gene (reference sequence). The V gene lost 6 bases and the J gene lost 6 bases, with 14 bases spanning the gap.

The chain uses TRBV29-1 and TRBJ1-1, with D hard to call. Trimming stripped 8 bases from V and 0 bases from J, with 7 bases between. The germline V gene encodes CDR1 SQVTM and CDR2 ANQGSEA. The CDR3 consists of 11 residues. CDR3 bases: TGCAGCACTGGGCTGAACACTGAAGCTTTCTTT. It yields the protein CSTGLNTEAFF. The variable domain in full, with the rest retrieved from reference TRBV29-1 and TRBJ1-1, is SAVISQKPSRDICQRGTSLTIQCQVDSQVTMMFWYRQQPGQSLTLIATANQGSEATYESGFVIDKFPISRPNLTFSTLTVSNMSPEDSSIYLCSTGLNTEAFFGQGTRLTVV.

The rearrangement links TRBV11-2 to TRBJ1-4, with a weak D call TRBD1 (6 bases). Germline V gene data show CDR1 as SGHAT and CDR2 as FQNNGV. The CDR3 sequence is 16 residues long. Deletions cut 3 bases from V and 8 bases from J, with 19 bases between. The CDR3 DNA sequence: TGTGCCAGCAGCTTGGGGTGGGGGGGCGATCGGGAAAAACTGTTTTTT. This translates into CASSLGWGGDREKLFF.

The chain is built from TRBV5-1 and TRBJ1-1; D is ambiguous. The CDR3 covers 14 residues. Germline loops: CDR1 SGHRS, CDR2 YFSETQ. Trimming cost V 2 bases and J 0 bases, with 8 bases left between them. The CDR3 coding sequence is TGCGCCAGCAGCTTATCCACACTGAACACTGAAGCTTTCTTT. Its protein is CASSLSTLNTEAFF.

The chain recombines TRBV7-6 with TRBJ2-7; 9 bases are a match to TRBD1. CDR1 is SGHVS, CDR2 FNYEAQ, per germline. The CDR3 is made up of 15 amino acids. J lost 3 bases, V lost 4 bases, and 7 bases had no gene match. CDR3 residues: CASSSSGTGFYEQYF. In DNA, the CDR3 is TGTGCCAGCAGCTCCAGCGGGACAGGGTTCTACGAGCAGTACTTC.

This chain's CDR3 is CASSYMTGPDNEQFF. The DNA for the CDR3 is TGTGCCAGCAGCTACATGACAGGGCCGGACAATGAGCAGTTCTTC. The chain has TRBV7-8 and TRBJ2-1, with 7 bases matching TRBD1. The CDR3 has 15 residues. From germline, CDR1 is SGHVS and CDR2 FQNEAQ. The V and J ends lost 4 bases and 5 bases, in that order; junction bases with no gene match: 8.

The rearrangement joins TRBV4-1 to TRBJ1-5, with D uncertain. The ends were cut back, 3 bases at V and 0 bases at J, with 9 bases in the middle. CDR1 and CDR2 (germline): MGHRA, YSYEKL. The CDR3 consists of 15 residues. DNA of the CDR3: TGCGCCAGCAGCCACGGCGGATATAGCAATCAGCCCCAGCATTTT. This translates into CASSHGGYSNQPQHF.

This clone is a singleton in its sample. The CDR3: CASSRQGGTEAFF. CDR3 coding DNA: TGCGCCAGCAGCAGGCAGGGGGGCACTGAAGCTTTCTTT. The chain combines TRBV5-1 with TRBJ1-1; 7 bases fit TRBD1. Germline V gene data show CDR1 as SGHRS and CDR2 as YFSETQ. Trimming took 4 bases from V and 4 from J; bases not matched to a gene: 4. This CDR3 comprises 13 residues.

The rearrangement joins TRBV27 to TRBJ1-2; no clear D gene. This CDR3 is built from 12 residues. From germline, CDR1 is MNHEY and CDR2 SMNVEV (reference sequence). V gave up 8 bases and J gave up 6 bases, with 13 bases separating them. The chain's CDR3 is CASWNQVDGYTF. The CDR3 DNA sequence: TGTGCCAGCTGGAACCAGGTGGATGGCTACACCTTC.

The chain is built from TRBV4-1 and TRBJ2-1, with 8 bases matching TRBD1. The CDR3 has 15 amino acids. CDR1 and CDR2 (germline): MGHRA, YSYEKL. V gave up 1 base and J gave up 7 bases; unmatched junction bases: 6. CDR3 DNA: TGCGCCAGCAGCCAAGCCCCCCAGGGGGCGAATGAGCAGTTCTTC. This translates into CASSQAPQGANEQFF.

The genes are TRBV2 and TRBJ1-2; D possibly corresponds to TRBD1 (5 bases). Per germline, CDR1 SNHLY and CDR2 FYNNEI. This CDR3 spans 16 amino acids. Trimming took off 2 bases at V and 3 bases at J, with 16 bases between the two ends. The CDR3 bases are TGTGCCAGCAGTGAACGACAGCTGGGGGGGTACTATGGCTACACCTTC. Its protein is CASSERQLGGYYGYTF.

The rearrangement links TRBV2 to TRBJ2-7, with 7 nucleotides matching TRBD1. Germline V gene lookup returns CDR1 SNHLY and CDR2 FYNNEI. Trimming at V came to 6 bases and at J to 0 bases, leaving 5 bases not matched to a gene. The CDR3 runs to 14 residues. CDR3 in amino acids: CASRLTGASYEQYF. DNA of the CDR3: TGTGCCAGCAGACTCACAGGGGCCTCCTACGAGCAGTACTTC.

The chain carries TRBV7-3 and TRBJ2-1; weak D call: TRBD2 (5 bases). Germline CDR1 is SGHTA and CDR2 is FQGTGA. The CDR3 extends over 13 amino acids. Deletions cut 2 bases from V and 5 bases from J, with 7 bases between. The CDR3 loop is CASSLQRHNEQFF. The CDR3 DNA reads TGTGCCAGCAGCTTACAGCGGCACAATGAGCAGTTCTTC.

This rearrangement joins TRBV19 to TRBJ1-5, with 9 nucleotides matching TRBD1. The CDR3 extends over 17 amino acids. CDR1 LNHDA and CDR2 SQIVND come from the germline V gene (reference sequence). Trimming took 3 bases from V and 4 from J; bases not matched to a gene: 10. The chain's CDR3 is CASSISPGTGFNQPQHF. CDR3 nucleotide sequence: TGTGCCAGTAGTATCTCACCCGGGACAGGGTTTAATCAGCCCCAGCATTTT.

This clone was observed a few times. This chain uses TRBV18 with TRBJ1-1; no reliable D call. Trimming stripped 5 bases from V and 3 bases from J, with 10 bases between. The germline V gene encodes CDR1 KGHSH and CDR2 LQKENI. The CDR3 has 13 amino acids. As DNA, the CDR3 is TGTGCCAGCTCAGCGTACGGGGACACTGAAGCTTTCTTT. Protein product: CASSAYGDTEAFF.

This clone appeared once. The V call is TRBV5-1, the J call TRBJ1-1, with D possibly matching TRBD1 (6 bases). Germline V gene sequence: CDR1 SGHRS, CDR2 YFSETQ. Between the trimmed V and J ends, which lost 2 bases and 0 bases, there was a span of 17 bases. This CDR3 comprises 17 residues. The CDR3 DNA reads TGCGCCAGCAGCTTATCGGCTAGGACAGTATTGAACACTGAAGCTTTCTTT. Translation gives CASSLSARTVLNTEAFF.

The chain is built from TRBV6-4 and TRBJ1-2, with 9 bases aligning to TRBD1. Trimming cost V 7 bases and J 8 bases; bases outside gene matches: 8. The germline V gene encodes CDR1 MRHNA and CDR2 SNTAGT. The CDR3 contains 13 residues. The DNA for the CDR3 is TGTGCCAGCACCCCAGGGACAGGGCACGGCTACACCTTC. Translating gives CASTPGTGHGYTF.

The CDR3 spells CASSPGGVETQYF. In DNA form, the CDR3 reads TGTGCCAGCTCTCCCGGGGGTGTCGAGACCCAGTACTTC. V usage is TRBV25-1 and J usage is TRBJ2-5, with D maybe TRBD2 (6 bases). V gave up 8 bases and J gave up 5 bases, with 15 bases separating them. The CDR3 is made up of 13 amino acids. Germline V CDR1 and CDR2: MGHDK, SYGVNS. Variable domain in full (rest from reference TRBV25-1 and TRBJ2-5): EADIYQTPRYLVIGTGKKITLECSQTMGHDKMYWYQQDPGMELHLIHYSYGVNSTEKGDLSSESTVSRIRTEHFPLTLESARPSHTSQYLCASSPGGVETQYFGPGTRLLVL.

This clone was observed at least ten times. The rearrangement links TRBV19 to TRBJ2-1; 7 nucleotides match TRBD2. V trimming: 5 bases; J trimming: 0 bases; junction bases outside the gene matches: 7. CDR1 is LNHDA, CDR2 SQIVND, per germline (reference sequence). This CDR3 is built from 16 residues. CDR3 in amino acids: CASSVSSGRSYNEQFF. CDR3 DNA: TGTGCCAGTAGTGTCTCTAGCGGACGCTCCTACAATGAGCAGTTCTTC.

The rearrangement joins TRBV27 to TRBJ1-5, with 8 bases lining up with TRBD1. J gave up 4 bases and V 3 bases, and 11 bases lay outside the gene matches. The CDR3 sequence is 17 residues long. The germline V gene has CDR1 MNHEY and CDR2 SMNVEV (reference sequence). In nucleotides, the CDR3 is TGTGCCAGCAGTTTTGGTGGTGTCCAGGGGGCGAATCAGCCCCAGCATTTT. Its translation is CASSFGGVQGANQPQHF.

The CDR3: CSVEGLRETQYF. The DNA for the CDR3 is TGCAGCGTTGAAGGGCTTCGAGAGACCCAGTACTTC. The chain recombines TRBV29-1 with TRBJ2-5; unclear D gene. Deletions cut 1 base from V and 4 bases from J, with 7 bases between. Germline CDR1 SQVTM, CDR2 ANQGSEA. The CDR3 is made up of 12 amino acids. The variable domain in full, with the rest retrieved from reference TRBV29-1 and TRBJ2-5, is SAVISQKPSRDICQRGTSLTIQCQVDSQVTMMFWYRQQPGQSLTLIATANQGSEATYESGFVIDKFPISRPNLTFSTLTVSNMSPEDSSIYLCSVEGLRETQYFGPGTRLLVL.

The chain is built from TRBV28 and TRBJ1-2, with 8 bases matching TRBD1. After removal of 2 bases from V and 3 bases from J, the junction contained 5 bases not matched to a gene. Germline V gene lookup returns CDR1 MDHEN and CDR2 SYDVKM. The CDR3 covers 15 residues. Written as DNA, the CDR3 is TGTGCCAGCAGTTTACACAGGGGGGGGGACTATGGCTACACCTTC. Its protein is CASSLHRGGDYGYTF.

This rearrangement joins TRBV5-1 to TRBJ2-7, with 9 nucleotides matching TRBD2. CDR1 SGHRS and CDR2 YFSETQ come from the germline V gene. There are 16 residues in the CDR3. Trimming took 4 bases from V and 1 from J; bases not matched to a gene: 9. The CDR3: CASSPSLREGSYEQYF. In DNA form, the CDR3 reads TGCGCCAGCAGCCCCTCTTTGCGGGAGGGGTCCTACGAGCAGTACTTC.

The chain combines TRBV19 with TRBJ2-5, with 7 nucleotides matching TRBD1. CDR1 is LNHDA, CDR2 SQIVND, per germline (reference sequence). V lost 6 bases, J lost 0 bases, and 4 bases stayed unmatched. The CDR3 extends over 14 amino acids. The CDR3 loop is CASRPDRNQETQYF. CDR3 nucleotides: TGTGCCAGTAGACCGGACAGGAACCAAGAGACCCAGTACTTC. The full variable domain, rest sourced from reference TRBV19 and TRBJ2-5, is DGGITQSPKYLFRKEGQNVTLSCEQNLNHDAMYWYRQDPGQGLRLIYYSQIVNDFQKGDIAEGYSVSREKKESFPLTVTSAQKNPTAFYLCASRPDRNQETQYFGPGTRLLVL.

V and J are TRBV7-8 and TRBJ2-1; the match to TRBD2 covers 8 bases. V shed 4 bases, J shed 2 bases, and the junction held 1 base outside the gene matches. CDR3 length: 14 residues. Germline assignment: CDR1 SGHVS and CDR2 FQNEAQ. CDR3 sequence: CASSSGGAYNEQFF. The DNA of the CDR3 is TGTGCCAGCAGCTCGGGGGGGGCCTACAATGAGCAGTTCTTC.

The rearrangement joins TRBV14 to TRBJ2-1; TRBD1 matches 8 bases. The V and J ends lost 4 bases and 3 bases, in that order; junction bases with no gene match: 5. Germline loops: CDR1 SGHDN, CDR2 FVKESK. This CDR3 comprises 15 residues. CDR3 in DNA: TGTGCCAGCAGCCTCCGGACAGGGTTCTACAATGAGCAGTTCTTC. Translating gives CASSLRTGFYNEQFF. The whole variable domain, remainder taken from reference TRBV14 and TRBJ2-1, is EAGVTQFPSHSVIEKGQTVTLRCDPISGHDNLYWYRRVMGKEIKFLLHFVKESKQDESGMPNNRFLAERTGGTYSTLKVQPAELEDSGVYFCASSLRTGFYNEQFFGPGTRLTVL.

The chain employs TRBV2 and TRBJ2-2, with D possibly matching TRBD1 (6 bases). This CDR3 has 19 amino acids. Per germline, CDR1 SNHLY and CDR2 FYNNEI. V was cut by 0 bases and J by 4 bases, with 21 bases left in between. The CDR3 loop is CASSEATNRELTSTGELFF. The DNA for the CDR3 is TGTGCCAGCAGTGAAGCAACGAACAGGGAGTTGACGAGCACCGGGGAGCTGTTTTTT.

This chain connects TRBV25-1 to TRBJ2-1; D is uncertain. Trimming cost V 5 bases and J 9 bases, with 8 bases left between them. CDR1 MGHDK and CDR2 SYGVNS come from the germline V gene. The CDR3 has 11 residues. This chain's CDR3 is CASSNSIEQFF. CDR3 DNA: TGTGCCAGCAGTAATAGTATTGAGCAGTTCTTC.

The genes are TRBV7-9 and TRBJ1-2; 12 bases are shared with TRBD1. Germline V CDR1 and CDR2: SEHNR, FQNEAQ (reference sequence). This CDR3 comprises 16 residues. V was pared by 3 bases and J by 7 bases, with 9 bases of the junction left unmatched. This chain's CDR3 is CASSFFAGQGAGGYTF. In nucleotides, the CDR3 is TGTGCCAGCAGCTTTTTTGCGGGACAGGGGGCCGGTGGCTACACCTTC.